The entry below describes one T cell receptor beta chain. Trimming took 3 bases from V and 0 from J, leaving 21 bases between them. The germline V gene encodes CDR1 LGHNA and CDR2 YNFKEQ. The CDR3 is 19 amino acids. Each individual donor underwent a draw of ten milliliters of peripheral blood. This record belongs to a study of blood T cells in healthy people across ages. Primers used in a second PCR of roughly 6 to 11 cycles were a sample-barcoded 5' primer and a J-beta primer mix. The template-switch adaptor was a 5' adaptor with 12 random nucleotides. It tagged each cDNA molecule. Using its own MiXCR run on the 5' RACE reads, TCRdb lists one record per CDR3 protein. The sample contains 1,300,000 or so distinct CDR3 sequences, approximately 60% of which appear only once.

The receptor was isolated from a man between 18 and 29 years old in good health. The chain carries TRBV4-2 and TRBJ2-4, with D perhaps being TRBD1 or TRBD2 (5 bases each). The sequencing input was blood. Written as DNA, the CDR3 is TGTGCCAGCAGCCAGGGGGAATCAACAGGAAACTTAGCCAAAAACATTCAGTACTTC. It encodes CASSQGESTGNLAKNIQYF.